This T cell receptor (beta chain) was captured by sequencing in a study of OX40 agonist ivuxolimab in advanced cancers. The wider study: Ivuxolimab was administered intravenously to patients at 0.01 to 10 mg/kg every 2 weeks. Those treated in dose escalation had hepatocellular carcinoma, melanoma, renal cell cancer or head and neck cancer. Study observations and caveats: The study found that CD8+ T cells averaged more expanded clones than CD4+. Clonal expansion by week 6 occurred in CD4+ and CD8+ blood T cells (at 0.1 to 3.0 mg/kg).

Per the germline V gene, CDR1 is MDHEN and CDR2 is SYDVKM. This CDR3 has 12 residues. V was clipped by 6 bases and J by 9 bases, with 9 bases between them. Notes on this clone: Its antigen is not known.

Sequencing was performed with immunoSEQ multiplex PCR; in TCRdb, only in-frame clones are kept and a portion is missing. The table lists about 41,000 clones, 80% of them singletons. This chain connects TRBV28 to TRBJ1-6; D might be TRBD1 (5 bases). This receptor was obtained from an adult with an advanced solid tumor such as melanoma, head and neck, liver or kidney cancer. Source: CD4+ or CD8+ T cells sorted from blood, taken in a trial of the OX40 agonist ivuxolimab. The DNA for the CDR3 is TGTGCCAGCAGCTTGGGGGGTTCACCCCTCCACTTT. Encoded protein: CASSLGGSPLHF.